This TCR beta chain was recovered during a study of blood T cell repertoires in COVID-19. Germline CDR1 is SGHRS and CDR2 is YFSETQ. This CDR3 is 18 amino acids long. Trimming took 0 bases from V and 0 from J, leaving 16 bases between them. Clinical history reported by participants formed the basis on which cohorts were assigned. Two consecutive negative NP/OP PCR tests, clearance, or resolved symptoms defined Cohort 3 recovery. Authors' processing steps: Amplification of reference gene primers provided the estimated nucleated cell counts. Assay: immunoSEQ multiplex PCR; the TCRdb copy retains only in-frame clones and omits some. That table supplies the V and J calls and clone size; D and trimming were determined from the DNA. The table has tens of thousands of clones, around 89% seen once; the top ten hold around 10%. This clone was seen a single time.

The receptor was isolated from a woman between 35 and 50 years old who had recovered from COVID-19. J is TRBJ1-3 and V is TRBV5-1, with D perhaps TRBD1 (5 bases). The material sequenced was PBMCs or T cells enriched from blood (not recorded which). CDR3 residues: CASSLDGAVSSSGNTIYF. DNA for the CDR3: TGCGCCAGCAGCTTGGATGGGGCAGTATCGAGCTCTGGAAACACCATATATTTT.